One sample yielded the 24 T cell receptor beta chains listed below, sequenced in a study of cytomegalovirus exposure and HLA in healthy donors. The PCR ran on 60 Vbeta and 13 Jbeta primers. The method was immunoSEQ multiplex PCR; TCRdb's version includes in-frame clones alone and lacks a portion of them. This table holds about 250,000 clones, roughly two thirds found once. Sequences were obtained from PBMCs. These receptors were taken from a female donor in good health and CMV-seronegative.

This sequence joins TRBV19 and TRBJ2-7; 12 bases align to TRBD2. The germline V gene encodes CDR1 LNHDA and CDR2 SQIVND (reference sequence). The V segment lost 3 bases and the J segment 3 bases; nucleotides outside the gene matches: 6. This CDR3 has 16 amino acids. Here the CDR3 reads CASSIASGREYYEQYF. In DNA form, the CDR3 reads TGTGCCAGTAGTATTGCTAGCGGGAGGGAGTACTACGAGCAGTACTTC.

V gene TRBV28 combines with J gene TRBJ2-3, with TRBD2 as a possible D gene (5 bases). V was pared by 3 bases and J by 1 base, with 8 bases between. This CDR3 spans 14 amino acids. The germline V gene encodes CDR1 MDHEN and CDR2 SYDVKM. CDR3 residues: CASSFLSGTDTQYF. CDR3 coding DNA: TGTGCCAGCAGTTTTCTTAGCGGCACAGATACGCAGTATTTT.

The gene calls are TRBV2 and TRBJ1-4; perhaps TRBD1 as D (5 bases). CDR3 length: 13 residues. Trimming removed 7 bases at V and 7 bases at J, with 13 bases between. Germline CDR1 reads SNHLY; CDR2 reads FYNNEI. In nucleotides, the CDR3 is TGTGCCAGCACGGGCAGGGAGGGTGAAAAACTGTTTTTT. Residues: CASTGREGEKLFF.

J is TRBJ2-7 and V is TRBV29-1, with 11 bases aligning to TRBD2. Germline values: CDR1 SQVTM, CDR2 ANQGSEA. The CDR3 extends over 13 amino acids. V shed 5 bases and J 8 bases; nucleotides not matched to a gene: 8. This chain's CDR3 is CSVLTSGMGQQYF. CDR3 sequence (DNA): TGCAGCGTTTTGACTAGCGGGATGGGCCAGCAGTACTTC.

In regard to this clone: This specimen includes other DNA sequences encoding the same CDR3. V is TRBV7-9 and J is TRBJ2-5; 7 bases line up with TRBD1. Looked up from germline, CDR1 is SEHNR and CDR2 is FQNEAQ (reference sequence). V dropped 0 bases and J dropped 2; count of bases not matched to a gene: 3. The CDR3 is 15 amino acids. In DNA form, the CDR3 reads TGTGCCAGCAGCTTAGCGCGGACAGGACAAGAGACCCAGTACTTC. Its protein product is CASSLARTGQETQYF.

In regard to this clone: One end of the junction is discordant with germline, which a read error may explain. The V gene is TRBV6-1, the J gene TRBJ2-7, with D tentatively TRBD2 (5 bases). The germline CDR1 and CDR2 sequences are MNHNS and SASEGT. The CDR3 length is 12 residues. In nucleotides, the CDR3 is TGTGCCAGCAGCAGGACTCCTGGGATTTTGGACTTC. Residues: CASSRTPGILDF.

The chain has TRBV2 and TRBJ2-4; 11 nucleotides line up with TRBD1. The germline CDR1 and CDR2 sequences are SNHLY and FYNNEI. The CDR3 consists of 14 residues. V shed 1 base and J 9 bases; nucleotides not matched to a gene: 2. The CDR3 sequence is CASSEGTGGGIQYF. CDR3 sequence (DNA): TGTGCCAGCAGTGAAGGGACAGGGGGCGGCATTCAGTACTTC.

The genes are TRBV5-4 and TRBJ2-7; 7 bases fit TRBD1. CDR3 length: 13 residues. Per germline, CDR1 SGHNT and CDR2 YYREEE (reference sequence). Trimming cost V 4 bases and J 3 bases; bases outside gene matches: 4. CDR3 coding DNA: TGTGCCAGCAGCCGGGACAGCCTCTACGAGCAGTACTTC. Its protein is CASSRDSLYEQYF.

Of note for this clone: Germline is not matched at one junction end, which may reflect a read error. Other nucleotide sequences from this sample produce the same CDR3. The chain employs TRBV27 and TRBJ2-7, with a possible D match to TRBD2 (5 bases). The CDR3 is made up of 12 amino acids. Germline loops: CDR1 MNHEY, CDR2 SMNVEV (reference sequence). The CDR3: CASGPVVDEQYF. The CDR3, as DNA: TGCGCCAGCGGTCCTGTAGTGGACGAGCAGTACTTC.

The rearrangement joins TRBV6-5 to TRBJ1-5, with a weak D call TRBD1 (6 bases). The CDR3 sequence is 16 residues long. Germline CDR1 MNHEY, CDR2 SVGAGI. V lost 4 bases and J 6 bases, leaving 19 bases between the germline ends. The CDR3 region is CASSSLPTGRGQPQHF. The CDR3 DNA reads as TGTGCCAGCAGTTCACTACCTACAGGGCGCGGTCAGCCCCAGCATTTT.

This chain joins TRBV19 and TRBJ1-1; D might be TRBD1 (5 bases). Trimming took off 1 base at V and 2 bases at J, with 11 bases between the two ends. Germline V gene lookup returns CDR1 LNHDA and CDR2 SQIVND (reference sequence). The CDR3 runs to 15 residues. This chain's CDR3 is CASSIGVGGNTEAFF. The CDR3 nucleotides are TGTGCCAGTAGTATAGGAGTGGGGGGTAACACTGAAGCTTTCTTT.

The genes are TRBV11-3 and TRBJ2-7; TRBD1 matches at 7 bases. Germline lookup yields CDR1 SGHNT and CDR2 YENEEA. This CDR3 has 14 residues. After removal of 5 bases from V and 1 base from J, the junction contained 5 bases not matched to a gene. CDR3 nucleotides: TGTGCCAGCAGCGCCCGACAGGGATCCTACGAGCAGTACTTC. Its protein is CASSARQGSYEQYF.

J is TRBJ2-7 and V is TRBV5-4; possible D gene TRBD1, 5 bases. CDR1 and CDR2 (germline): SGHNT, YYREEE (reference sequence). The CDR3 is 15 amino acids. Trimming pared 4 bases from V and 6 bases from J, leaving 20 bases between. The CDR3: CASSQAQGHNSEQYF. The CDR3 bases are TGTGCCAGCAGCCAGGCGCAGGGTCATAATAGCGAGCAGTACTTC. Supplemented by reference TRBV5-4 and TRBJ2-7, the full variable domain reads ETGVTQSPTHLIKTRGQQVTLRCSSQSGHNTVSWYQQALGQGPQFIFQYYREEENGRGNFPPRFSGLQFPNYSSELNVNALELDDSALYLCASSQAQGHNSEQYFGPGTRLTVT.

V gene TRBV4-1 combines with J gene TRBJ2-7, with TRBD1 matching over 9 bases. There are 15 residues in the CDR3. The trim removed 3 bases at V and 5 bases at J, leaving 8 bases unmatched. CDR1 and CDR2 from the germline V gene are MGHRA and YSYEKL. This CDR3 is CASSHTGTGLNEQYF. The CDR3 nucleotides are TGCGCCAGCAGCCACACCGGGACAGGGCTTAACGAGCAGTACTTC.

The CDR3 here is CASSPLAGGPGEQFF. The CDR3 nucleotides read TGTGCCAGCAGCCCCCTAGCGGGAGGGCCGGGCGAGCAGTTCTTC. The V gene is TRBV11-3, the J gene TRBJ2-1, with TRBD2 identical over 12 bases. The CDR3 loop spans 15 amino acids. CDR1 is SGHNT, CDR2 YENEEA, per germline. J was trimmed by 10 bases and V by 5 bases; bases with no gene match: 9.

Concerning this clone: Its ends do not fully match the called genes, so a read error is possible. The rearrangement uses TRBV4-1 and TRBJ1-1, with D perhaps matching TRBD1 (5 bases). CDR3 length: 18 residues. Germline CDR1 reads MGHRA; CDR2 reads YSYEKL. The CDR3 DNA reads as TGCGCCAGCACCCAAGGTACTCCAACAGGTCCTCTCAACACTGAAGCTTTCTTT. Protein: CASTQGTPTGPLNTEAFF.

J is TRBJ2-5 and V is TRBV23-1; D might be TRBD1 (6 bases). TRBV23-1 carries the ORF label, with uncertain function. Trimming took off 7 bases at V and 5 bases at J, with 14 bases between the two ends. The CDR3 contains 13 residues. The chain's CDR3 is CASTLRQEETQYF. CDR3 DNA: TGCGCCAGCACCCTCCGACAGGAGGAGACCCAGTACTTC.

CDR3 bases: TGTGCCAGCAGCTTGCTCGGTGGGCAGGGAGGTGAAAAACTGTTTTTT. Amino acids: CASSLLGGQGGEKLFF. V is TRBV5-5 and J is TRBJ1-4; D is perhaps TRBD1 (5 bases). The germline gives CDR1 SGHKS, CDR2 YYEKEE (reference sequence). The CDR3 covers 16 residues. The V and J ends lost 1 base and 7 bases respectively, with 17 bases between them.

The V call is TRBV2, the J call TRBJ2-5, with D possibly being TRBD1 (5 bases). The J call may not be correct, given that the DNA end is closer to TRBJ2-7. The CDR3 has 15 amino acids. The germline gives CDR1 SNHLY, CDR2 FYNNEI. CDR3 amino acids: CASNYRQYQSYEQYF. In DNA form, the CDR3 reads TGTGCCAGCAATTATAGACAGTACCAATCCTACGAGCAGTACTTC.

The rearrangement uses TRBV20-1 and TRBJ1-2; D is ambiguous. The CDR3 is made up of 10 amino acids. Germline CDR1 reads DFQATT; CDR2 reads SNEGSKA (reference sequence). V was pared by 0 bases and J by 7 bases, with 3 bases between. CDR3 sequence reads: CSARDLGYTF. The CDR3 nucleotides are TGCAGTGCTAGAGATCTTGGCTACACCTTC.

This chain connects TRBV10-2 to TRBJ1-3, with 8 bases fitting TRBD1. Germline CDR1 WSHSY, CDR2 SAAADI. J lost 2 bases, V lost 6 bases, and 6 bases had no gene match. The CDR3 is 15 amino acids. The CDR3 protein is CASSDRGETGNTIYF. In nucleotides, the CDR3 is TGCGCCAGCAGCGACAGGGGCGAAACTGGAAACACCATATATTTT.

The chain has TRBV28 and TRBJ2-3, with TRBD2 identical over 7 bases. There are 15 residues in the CDR3. Germline loops: CDR1 MDHEN, CDR2 SYDVKM. Germline trimming cut 5 bases from V and 1 base from J; bases unmatched to any gene: 6. The CDR3, as DNA: TGTGCCAGCAGTCGAAGCGGGAAGGGCACAGATACGCAGTATTTT. Protein product: CASSRSGKGTDTQYF.

The chain uses TRBV12-5 and TRBJ1-4; possibly TRBD1 for D (6 bases). The CDR3 contains 15 residues. V was trimmed by 2 bases and J by 5 bases, leaving 12 bases between them. Germline CDR1 LGHNT, CDR2 FRNRAP. As DNA, the CDR3 is TGTGCTAGTGGTTTGCCGACAGGTTTCAATGAAAAACTGTTTTTT. Translating it yields CASGLPTGFNEKLFF.

The rearrangement joins TRBV5-1 to TRBJ2-3; D gene uncertain. The CDR3 consists of 14 residues. Germline assignment: CDR1 SGHRS and CDR2 YFSETQ. Trimming removed 4 bases at V and 2 bases at J, with 11 bases between. The CDR3 region is CASSPRSDTDTQYF. Here the CDR3 DNA reads TGCGCCAGCAGCCCGAGGTCGGACACAGATACGCAGTATTTT.